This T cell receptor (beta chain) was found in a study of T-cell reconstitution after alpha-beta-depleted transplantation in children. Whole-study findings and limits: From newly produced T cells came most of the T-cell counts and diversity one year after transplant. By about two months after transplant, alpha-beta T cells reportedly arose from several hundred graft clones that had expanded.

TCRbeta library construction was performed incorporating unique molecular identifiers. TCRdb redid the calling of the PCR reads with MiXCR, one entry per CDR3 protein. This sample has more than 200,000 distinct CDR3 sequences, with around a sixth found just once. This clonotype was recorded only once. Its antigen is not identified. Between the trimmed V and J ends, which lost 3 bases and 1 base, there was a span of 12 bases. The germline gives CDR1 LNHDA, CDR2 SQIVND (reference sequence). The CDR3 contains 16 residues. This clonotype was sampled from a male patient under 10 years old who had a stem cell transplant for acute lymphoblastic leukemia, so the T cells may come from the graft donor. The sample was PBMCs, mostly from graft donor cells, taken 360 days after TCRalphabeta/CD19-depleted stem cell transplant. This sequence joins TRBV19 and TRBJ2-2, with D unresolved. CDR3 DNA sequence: TGTGCCAGTAGTATGTATCCGGGCAAGAACACCGGGGAGCTGTTTTTT. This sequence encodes CASSMYPGKNTGELFF.